This T cell receptor (beta chain) was captured by sequencing in a study of CD8 T cells in Susac syndrome. This clonotype was seen only once. The trim removed 5 bases at V and 1 base at J, leaving 4 bases unmatched. CDR1 and CDR2 (germline): SQVTM, ANQGSEA. The CDR3 runs 13 residues. CD8+ and CD4+ T cells circulating in blood were sequenced for TCR beta. Healthy donors served as age- and sex-matched controls. FACS enriched CD8+ TEMRA cells, while bulk CD8+ and CD4+ were negatively isolated. With random hexamers, roughly 0.5 to 1 ug RNA was reverse transcribed. It was immunoSEQ multiplex PCR that amplified TCR beta CDR3 across 54 Vbeta and 13 Jbeta. TCRdb redid the calling of the immunoSEQ multiplex PCR reads with MiXCR, one entry per CDR3 protein. The profile covers about 200,000 distinct CDR3 sequences, with 93% appearing a single time and around 0.1% taken by the ten largest.

The chain has TRBV29-1 and TRBJ2-5; TRBD2 matches at 7 bases. Sequences were obtained from CD4+ T cells from PBMCs. This receptor was obtained from a human donor in good health. The CDR3 coding sequence is TGCAGCGTTAAGCGGGGCTCCCAAGAGACCCAGTACTTC. Protein product: CSVKRGSQETQYF.